Listed here is a single T cell receptor (beta chain). The assay was immunoSEQ multiplex PCR, and TCRdb's table has in-frame clones only and misses some. Of over 130,000 clones detected, less than 95% appear once; the ten largest clones hold roughly 7.1%. V lost 0 bases to trimming and J lost 0 bases, with 9 bases between them. The CDR3 length is 15 residues. Germline loops: CDR1 SGDLS, CDR2 YYNGEE. The entry originates in a study of T cell responses to AZD1222 COVID-19 vaccine. This receptor was identified in an adult who received the MenACWY meningococcal vaccine as a control. V and J are TRBV9 and TRBJ1-1; D unresolved. Sequencing was performed on peripheral blood, taken 28 days after the second dose of the MenACWY control vaccine. As DNA, the CDR3 is TGTGCCAGCAGCGTAGGGGCAGAATTGAACACTGAAGCTTTCTTT. Translation: CASSVGAELNTEAFF. The full variable domain, in which reference TRBV9 and TRBJ1-1 provide the parts outside the CDR3, is DSGVTQTPKHLITATGQRVTLRCSPRSGDLSVYWYQQSLDQGLQFLIQYYNGEERAKGNILERFSAQQFPDLHSELNLSSLELGDSALYFCASSVGAELNTEAFFGQGTRLTVV.